The next 19 T cell receptor beta chains were all read from a single sample in a study of T cells in localized non-small cell lung cancer (TCRdb year 2020). The library was obtained by the immunoSEQ multiplex PCR assay. Not all clones reach the TCRdb copy of this immuneACCESS table, which keeps in-frame sequences only. Checked studies attribute under half of the gap to unresolved V genes and leave the rest unexplained. For this sample there are around 90,000 clones; around 80% appear just once. Roughly 21% of the sample lies in the top ten. The input for sequencing was PBMCs, taken before any cancer treatment. These receptors were collected from a man aged 35 to 70 with stage II squamous cell lung carcinoma.

The genes are TRBV7-2 and TRBJ1-6, with D perhaps TRBD1 (5 bases). The V gene lost 6 bases and the J gene lost 7 bases, with 7 bases spanning the gap. Germline assignment: CDR1 SGHTA and CDR2 FQGNSA. CDR3 length equals 12 residues. CDR3 protein: CASRWGNSPLHF. The CDR3 DNA reads as TGTGCCAGCAGGTGGGGGAATTCACCCCTCCACTTT.

The chain recombines TRBV16 with TRBJ1-1; D call uncertain. Trimming took off 0 bases at V and 4 bases at J, with 9 bases between the two ends. The CDR3 covers 14 residues. CDR1 KGHSY and CDR2 FQNENV come from the germline V gene. CDR3 in DNA: TGTGCCAGCAGCCAATCGACCCGGGGCACTGAAGCTTTCTTT. Residues: CASSQSTRGTEAFF.

This chain links TRBV28 with TRBJ2-5, with TRBD2 matching 11 bases. Germline V gives CDR1 MDHEN, CDR2 SYDVKM. The CDR3 is made up of 17 amino acids. The V and J ends lost 3 bases and 5 bases, in that order; junction bases with no gene match: 11. The CDR3 protein is CASSFVTSGGPGETQYF. The CDR3 DNA reads as TGTGCCAGCAGTTTTGTAACTAGCGGGGGCCCCGGGGAGACCCAGTACTTC.

The CDR3 DNA follows: TGTGCCAGCAGTTTTAGGGGGGCTAGCAATCAGCCCCAGCATTTT. Its translation: CASSFRGASNQPQHF. The chain recombines TRBV28 with TRBJ1-5, with a tentative D call TRBD1 (6 bases). Trimming removed 3 bases from V and 0 bases from J, with 9 bases in between. This CDR3 comprises 15 residues. The germline V gene has CDR1 MDHEN and CDR2 SYDVKM.

V gene TRBV6-6 combines with J gene TRBJ2-5; 10 bases fit TRBD1. The junction had 9 bases not matched to a gene; V was cut back by 6 bases and J by 5 bases. The germline V gene has CDR1 MNHNY and CDR2 SVGAGI (reference sequence). This CDR3 comprises 15 residues. The CDR3: CASRGQGLLAETQYF. The CDR3 nucleotides are TGTGCCAGCAGGGGACAGGGGTTACTAGCGGAGACCCAGTACTTC.

V and J are TRBV7-6 and TRBJ2-5; D tentatively fits TRBD1 or TRBD2 (7 bases each). The ends were cut back, 5 bases at V and 4 bases at J, with 23 bases in the middle. The germline CDR1 and CDR2 sequences are SGHVS and FNYEAQ. CDR3 length equals 17 residues. The CDR3 DNA sequence: TGTGCCAGCAGCCCTAAGGGGCTACAGGGGAGGGGAGAGACCCAGTACTTC. This translates into CASSPKGLQGRGETQYF.

The chain couples TRBV7-9 to TRBJ1-6; TRBD1 aligns across 8 bases. The V gene end was trimmed by 5 bases and the J gene end by 8 bases; junction bases not matched to a gene: 5. In germline, CDR1 is SEHNR, CDR2 FQNEAQ (reference sequence). The CDR3 extends over 14 amino acids. CDR3 sequence: CASSPGQEDSPLHF. Written as DNA, the CDR3 is TGTGCCAGCAGCCCGGGACAGGAGGATTCACCCCTCCACTTT.

This clone appeared once. The V and J genes are TRBV7-6 and TRBJ1-6; D perhaps matches TRBD1 (5 bases). Germline CDR1 reads SGHVS; CDR2 reads FNYEAQ. The CDR3 has 15 residues. Deletions cut 4 bases from V and 10 bases from J, with 17 bases between. The CDR3 nucleotides are TGTGCCAGCAGCTACTCGGGGGAAACGGAATCACCCCTCCACTTT. It codes for CASSYSGETESPLHF.

The J gene is TRBJ2-2, the V gene TRBV7-9, with 7 bases matching TRBD1. The junction had 12 bases not matched to a gene; V was cut back by 5 bases and J by 6 bases. The CDR3 length is 16 residues. Germline CDR1 is SEHNR and CDR2 is FQNEAQ (reference sequence). The CDR3 DNA is TGTGCCAGCAGCCAAACCCGCAGGGGGAAGTCCGGGGAGCTGTTTTTT. Amino acids: CASSQTRRGKSGELFF.

The chain links TRBV28 to TRBJ2-7; weak D call: TRBD2 (5 bases). This CDR3 is 14 amino acids long. Trimming shortened V by 6 bases and J by 2 bases, and 14 bases separated the two germline ends. Germline lookup yields CDR1 MDHEN and CDR2 SYDVKM. CDR3 nucleotides: TGTGCCAGCAGACGGACTGGAACAACCTACGAGCAGTACTTC. Translating gives CASRRTGTTYEQYF.

The chain recombines TRBV28 with TRBJ2-5; D remains ambiguous. Trimming shortened V by 2 bases and J by 5 bases, and 15 bases separated the two germline ends. CDR1 MDHEN and CDR2 SYDVKM come from the germline V gene. The CDR3 is 15 residues long. CDR3 nucleotides: TGTGCCAGCAGTTTACTTTTGCTCGCCGGGGAGACCCAGTACTTC. Its translation: CASSLLLLAGETQYF.

This clone was counted a few times. The chain links TRBV6-5 to TRBJ2-7; 8 bases are shared with TRBD1. CDR1 is MNHEY and CDR2 is SVGAGI in the germline V gene. The CDR3 extends over 14 amino acids. V trimming: 2 bases; J trimming: 3 bases; junction bases outside the gene matches: 3. The CDR3 DNA follows: TGTGCCAGCAGTTACGTCGACAGGGGCTACGAGCAGTACTTC. Amino acid sequence: CASSYVDRGYEQYF.

The rearrangement links TRBV6-6 to TRBJ1-4, with 8 bases matching TRBD1. The CDR3 spans 15 residues. Trimming at V came to 0 bases and at J to 6 bases, leaving 3 bases not matched to a gene. Per the germline V gene, CDR1 is MNHNY and CDR2 is SVGAGI (reference sequence). In DNA, the CDR3 is TGTGCCAGCAGTTACTCCGACAGGGGCGATGAAAAACTGTTTTTT. Its protein is CASSYSDRGDEKLFF.

The rearrangement joins TRBV2 to TRBJ2-1; D could derive from TRBD1 or TRBD2 (5 bases each). Germline V lookup: CDR1 SNHLY, CDR2 FYNNEI. The length of the CDR3 is 12 residues. With 5 bases removed from V and 9 bases from J, the gap between germline ends came to 11 bases. The DNA of the CDR3 is TGTGCCAGCAGTCTGAGGGGTGTTGAGCAGTTCTTC. The encoded protein is CASSLRGVEQFF.

This clone was detected a few times. J is TRBJ1-4 and V is TRBV6-6; D is uncertain. With 6 bases removed from V and 10 bases from J, the gap between germline ends came to 12 bases. Germline V gene data show CDR1 as MNHNY and CDR2 as SVGAGI (reference sequence). The CDR3 covers 12 residues. CDR3 sequence reads: CASSENRLKLFF. The DNA for the CDR3 is TGTGCCAGCAGCGAAAACCGGTTAAAACTGTTTTTT.

This chain links TRBV2 with TRBJ1-4, with D tentatively TRBD1 (5 bases). The V gene lost 4 bases and the J gene lost 3 bases, with 12 bases spanning the gap. In germline, CDR1 is SNHLY, CDR2 FYNNEI. The CDR3 totals 15 residues. CDR3 sequence (DNA): TGTGCCAGCAGTGGGGTCGGGGGACCTAATGAAAAACTGTTTTTT. Residues: CASSGVGGPNEKLFF.

This clone was observed a handful of times. This chain joins TRBV2 and TRBJ2-7; unclear D gene. This CDR3 contains 13 residues. Germline assignment: CDR1 SNHLY and CDR2 FYNNEI. With 6 bases removed from V and 0 bases from J, the gap between germline ends came to 9 bases. This CDR3 is CASSSPSSYEQYF. In nucleotides, the CDR3 is TGTGCCAGCAGCAGTCCCAGCTCCTACGAGCAGTACTTC.

This clone has just one count. The chain employs TRBV28 and TRBJ1-3, with 8 nucleotides matching TRBD1. This CDR3 has 16 residues. V was clipped by 3 bases and J by 4 bases; unmatched bases: 8. Germline lookup yields CDR1 MDHEN and CDR2 SYDVKM. The CDR3 DNA reads as TGTGCCAGCAGTTTCAAACAGGGGGTACGCGGAAACACCATATATTTT. Translating it yields CASSFKQGVRGNTIYF. The full variable domain, completed using reference TRBV28 and TRBJ1-3, is DVKVTQSSRYLVKRTGEKVFLECVQDMDHENMFWYRQDPGLGLRLIYFSYDVKMKEKGDIPEGYSVSREKKERFSLILESASTNQTSMYLCASSFKQGVRGNTIYFGEGSWLTVV.

This chain connects TRBV28 to TRBJ1-5, with D perhaps TRBD1 (6 bases). The V and J ends lost 5 bases and 4 bases respectively, with 15 bases between them. This CDR3 is built from 15 residues. Germline CDR1 MDHEN, CDR2 SYDVKM. CDR3 sequence reads: CASSLTGWKNQPQHF. In nucleotides, the CDR3 is TGTGCCAGCAGTCTTACAGGGTGGAAGAATCAGCCCCAGCATTTT.